The sequence of this T cell receptor beta chain was determined in a study of OX40 agonist ivuxolimab in advanced cancers. The data were produced by immunoSEQ multiplex PCR, yet TCRdb's version contains in-frame clones alone and is incomplete. Of 55,000 to 90,000 clones in the sample, 86% were seen once. Germline V gene lookup returns CDR1 SNHLY and CDR2 FYNNEI. The V end was cut by 6 bases, the J end by 4 bases, with 15 bases between. The CDR3 has 15 residues. The starting material was CD4+ or CD8+ T cells sorted from blood, obtained in a trial of the OX40 agonist ivuxolimab. The clonotype was recovered from an adult with an advanced solid tumor such as melanoma, head and neck, liver or kidney cancer. The chain joins TRBV2 to TRBJ2-2; D is undetermined. The DNA of the CDR3 is TGTGCCAGCAGCCTCTCCGGGTTTGGCACCGGGGAGCTGTTTTTT. Residues: CASSLSGFGTGELFF.